Listed below are T cell receptor beta chains from one sample, sequenced in a study of Graves' ophthalmopathy and Graves' hyperthyroidism. TCRdb re-called the multiplex PCR reads through MiXCR, storing one row per CDR3 protein. The sample consists of over 450,000 distinct CDR3 sequences, roughly 14% of them appearing once. Sequenced: blood. All receptors come from a woman in her twenties or thirties with Graves' ophthalmopathy. The CDR3 runs from the conserved cysteine through the conserved F or W. A D gene is named only where the DNA matches it firmly. Where a row states a size, it is once, few, many or the class of an expanded clone; other rows omit it.

d_call	v_call	j_call	clone_size	cdr3_nt	cdr3_aa
-	TRBV4-2	TRBJ1-2	many	TGTGCCAGCAGCCTGAAGACAGGAGAATATGGCTACACCTTC	CASSLKTGEYGYTF
TRBD2	TRBV18	TRBJ2-4	once	TGTGCCAGCTCACCTCTAGCGGTTCTAGCCAAAAACAGTCAGTACTTC	CASSPLAVLAKNSQYF
-	TRBV27	TRBJ1-2	many	TGTGCCAGCGGATACCCCAGGGGCTATGGCTACACCTTC	CASGYPRGYGYTF
-	TRBV7-9	TRBJ2-7	-	TGTGCCAGCAGCGCCCAGGCGACGGGCTACGAGCAGTACTTC	CASSAQATGYEQYF
TRBD1	TRBV13	TRBJ1-2	few	TGTGCCAGCAGCAGAGGGACAGGGGGGATTTATGGCTACACCTTC	CASSRGTGGIYGYTF
-	TRBV28	TRBJ2-5	-	TGTGCCAGCAAGGGGGTAGGCAATCAGCCCCAGTACTTC	CASKGVGNQPQYF
TRBD2	TRBV10-1	TRBJ2-5	-	TGCGCCAGCAGTGAGACCGGGACTAGCCAAGAGACCCAGTACTTC	CASSETGTSQETQYF
-	TRBV6-4	TRBJ2-5	many	TGTGCCAGCAGGGTCACAGGGTGGGAGACCCAGTACTTC	CASRVTGWETQYF
TRBD1	TRBV27	TRBJ1-1	many	TGTGCCAGCAGTTCGGGACAGGGGGCCGGGAAAGCTTTCTTT	CASSSGQGAGKAFF
TRBD1	TRBV27	TRBJ2-7	many	TGTGCCAGCAGTTCATTAGACAGGGAAGGATACGAGCAGTACTTC	CASSSLDREGYEQYF
TRBD1	TRBV27	TRBJ1-2	many	TGTGCCAGCAGAGTTTCCCCAGGGGGCGGCTATGGCTACACCTTC	CASRVSPGGGYGYTF
-	TRBV7-9	TRBJ1-1	many	TGTGCCAGCAGCCCACGTGGACAGTCTGAAGCTTTCTTT	CASSPRGQSEAFF
-	TRBV5-1	TRBJ1-6	many	TGCGCCAGCAGCTTGTCCGCGGGTTCACCCCTCCACTTT	CASSLSAGSPLHF
-	TRBV29-1	TRBJ2-5	-	TGCAGCGTGGGGGGCGAAGAGACCCAGTACTTC	CSVGGEETQYF
-	TRBV15	TRBJ1-1	many	TGTGCCACCAGCAGAGATGGGAACAGGGATGAAGCTTTCTTT	CATSRDGNRDEAFF
TRBD2	TRBV3-1	TRBJ2-5	few	TGTGCCAGCAGCCAACCAGCGGGGACCAGGGAGACCCAGTACTTC	CASSQPAGTRETQYF
-	TRBV9	TRBJ1-1	many	TGTGCCAGCAGCGTAGCTAGGGGCCCGAACACTGAAGCTTTCTTT	CASSVARGPNTEAFF
TRBD2	TRBV5-1	TRBJ2-7	many	TGCGCCAGCAGCCCCGGGGGGGGGACGATCTCCTACGAGCAGTACTTC	CASSPGGGTISYEQYF
TRBD2	TRBV5-1	TRBJ2-2	many	TGCGCCAGCAGCTCGGGACTAGCGGGTTATACCGGGGAGCTGTTTTTT	CASSSGLAGYTGELFF
-	TRBV6-5	TRBJ1-2	many	TGTGCCAGCAGTTACGCCCCAGCGGGGCCCGACTATGGCTACACCTTC	CASSYAPAGPDYGYTF
-	TRBV6-1	TRBJ2-7	many	TGTGCCAGCAGTCAATCACAGGGAACCTACGAGCAGTACTTC	CASSQSQGTYEQYF
TRBD1	TRBV6-1	TRBJ2-7	few	TGTGCCAGCAGTAGTCGGGACAGGGTTCTCGAGCAGTACTTC	CASSSRDRVLEQYF
-	TRBV19	TRBJ1-1	many	TGTGCCAGTAGTATAGGGCTTGGTGAAGCTTTCTTT	CASSIGLGEAFF
-	TRBV28	TRBJ1-1	-	TGTGCCAGCAGCCGAGGGGGTGGGACCGGGGGAACTGAAGCTTTCTTT	CASSRGGGTGGTEAFF